One and the same sample provided the 22 T cell receptor beta chains below, sequenced in a study of blood T cell repertoires in COVID-19. Sequenced by immunoSEQ multiplex PCR; TCRdb stores in-frame clones only, minus some. The data hold roughly 420,000 clones, with roughly 90% observed a single time. The sequenced sample consisted of PBMCs or T cells enriched from blood (not recorded which). The source is a woman aged 25 to 39 with acute COVID-19.

The chain joins TRBV27 to TRBJ2-3; 13 bases align to TRBD2. The V gene's germline CDR1 is MNHEY and CDR2 SMNVEV (reference sequence). V lost 4 bases to trimming and J lost 2 bases; unmatched junction nucleotides: 3. This CDR3 is built from 16 residues. Here the CDR3 reads CASSSGLAGLTDTQYF. The CDR3 DNA reads TGTGCCAGCAGTTCGGGACTAGCGGGGCTCACAGATACGCAGTATTTT.

The chain combines TRBV3-1 (or the pseudogene TRBV3-2) with TRBJ2-7; tentative D call: TRBD1 (5 bases). This CDR3 has 16 amino acids. Trimming took 1 base from V and 2 from J, leaving 15 bases between them. Looked up from germline, CDR1 is LGHDT and CDR2 is YNNKEL (reference sequence). CDR3 in amino acids: CASSQGGQGPTYEQYF. CDR3 coding DNA: TGTGCCAGCAGCCAAGGAGGCCAGGGCCCCACCTACGAGCAGTACTTC.

This clone was seen a single time. V gene TRBV19 combines with J gene TRBJ1-1, with 8 bases aligning to TRBD1. J lost 4 bases, V lost 6 bases, and 7 bases had no gene match. The CDR3 sequence is 14 residues long. Germline V gene sequence: CDR1 LNHDA, CDR2 SQIVND (reference sequence). CDR3 protein: CASSRDRYSTEAFF. CDR3 in DNA: TGTGCCAGTAGCCGGGACAGGTACTCCACTGAAGCTTTCTTT.

The chain recombines TRBV29-1 with TRBJ1-2; the match to TRBD1 covers 10 bases. There are 14 residues in the CDR3. V lost 3 bases to trimming and J lost 5 bases; unmatched junction nucleotides: 6. The germline V gene encodes CDR1 SQVTM and CDR2 ANQGSEA. In DNA form, the CDR3 reads TGCAGCGTTGATTGGACAGGGGGGAGTTATGGCTACACCTTC. The encoded protein is CSVDWTGGSYGYTF.

V is TRBV7-9 and J is TRBJ2-7; 8 bases map to TRBD1. Germline CDR1 reads SEHNR; CDR2 reads FQNEAQ (reference sequence). J lost 5 bases, V lost 5 bases, and 8 bases had no gene match. The CDR3 has 14 amino acids. The CDR3, as DNA: TGTGCCAGCAGCCACATGACAGGGGAGGACGAGCAGTACTTC. Its protein product is CASSHMTGEDEQYF.

This chain uses TRBV6-1 with TRBJ1-5; D gene uncertain. Germline-derived CDR1 and CDR2 are MNHNS and SASEGT. This CDR3 region has 16 residues. Between the trimmed V and J ends, which lost 4 bases and 0 bases, there was a span of 13 bases. The CDR3 DNA reads as TGTGCCAGCAGTGGAGTAGCCGGTAATAGCAATCAGCCCCAGCATTTT. It yields the protein CASSGVAGNSNQPQHF.

This chain uses TRBV13 with TRBJ2-5; a weak D match, TRBD1 (5 bases). V lost 1 base to trimming and J lost 5 bases, with 8 bases between them. The CDR3 spans 13 residues. CDR1 is PRHDT, CDR2 FYEKMQ, per germline (reference sequence). CDR3 residues: CASSLAGWETQYF. CDR3 DNA sequence: TGTGCCAGCAGCTTAGCAGGGTGGGAGACCCAGTACTTC.

The gene calls are TRBV2 and TRBJ2-7; 10 nucleotides agree with TRBD2. Germline CDR1 is SNHLY and CDR2 is FYNNEI. The CDR3 loop spans 15 amino acids. With 6 bases clipped from V and 1 base from J, the junction kept 6 bases outside the gene matches. The CDR3: CASSLLAGSSYEQYF. DNA of the CDR3: TGTGCCAGCAGCCTACTAGCGGGGTCGTCCTACGAGCAGTACTTC. Full variable domain (remainder filled in from reference TRBV2 and TRBJ2-7): EPEVTQTPSHQVTQMGQEVILRCVPISNHLYFYWYRQILGQKVEFLVSFYNNEISEKSEIFDDQFSVERPDGSNFTLKIRSTKLEDSAMYFCASSLLAGSSYEQYFGPGTRLTVT.

This chain uses TRBV7-2 with TRBJ2-3; D perhaps matches TRBD2 (5 bases). This CDR3 region has 16 residues. V shed 3 bases and J shed 2 bases, with 15 bases lying between them. CDR1 and CDR2 from the germline V gene are SGHTA and FQGNSA. In nucleotides, the CDR3 is TGTGCCAGCAGCTTGACTATGGGGTTCCCCACAGATACGCAGTATTTT. Translated, it gives CASSLTMGFPTDTQYF. Drawing the rest from reference TRBV7-2 and TRBJ2-3, the complete variable domain is GAGVSQSPSNKVTEKGKDVELRCDPISGHTALYWYRQSLGQGLEFLIYFQGNSAPDKSGLPSDRFSAERTGGSVSTLTIQRTQQEDSAVYLCASSLTMGFPTDTQYFGPGTRLTVL.

CDR3 coding DNA: TGTGCCAGCAAGCGGGACGTTAACAATGAGCAGTTCTTC. Translation: CASKRDVNNEQFF. The rearrangement uses TRBV2 and TRBJ2-1; the match to TRBD2 covers 7 bases. Per the germline V gene, CDR1 is SNHLY and CDR2 is FYNNEI. The CDR3 is made up of 13 amino acids. Trimming cost V 7 bases and J 5 bases; bases outside gene matches: 5. Variable domain in full (rest from reference TRBV2 and TRBJ2-1): EPEVTQTPSHQVTQMGQEVILRCVPISNHLYFYWYRQILGQKVEFLVSFYNNEISEKSEIFDDQFSVERPDGSNFTLKIRSTKLEDSAMYFCASKRDVNNEQFFGPGTRLTVL.

V is TRBV4-1 and J is TRBJ2-7, with TRBD2 identical over 10 bases. V gave up 0 bases and J gave up 6 bases; unmatched junction bases: 8. The CDR3 sequence is 16 residues long. CDR1 and CDR2 (germline): MGHRA, YSYEKL. CDR3 protein: CASSQDQLAGKVEQYF. The CDR3 DNA reads as TGCGCCAGCAGCCAAGATCAACTAGCGGGGAAAGTCGAGCAGTACTTC.

This chain connects TRBV9 to TRBJ2-6, with 11 positions matching TRBD2. Germline loops: CDR1 SGDLS, CDR2 YYNGEE. There are 18 residues in the CDR3. Trimming removed 2 bases from V and 0 bases from J; junction bases left unmatched: 4. DNA of the CDR3: TGTGCCAGCAGCGTGACTAGCGGGGCAACCTCTGGGGCCAACGTCCTGACTTTC. Its protein product is CASSVTSGATSGANVLTF.

J is TRBJ1-2 and V is TRBV7-2, with 9 bases identical to TRBD1. Germline loops: CDR1 SGHTA, CDR2 FQGNSA. J gave up 7 bases and V 3 bases, and 6 bases lay outside the gene matches. This CDR3 spans 14 amino acids. Here the CDR3 DNA reads TGTGCCAGCAGCTTGCGGACAGGGGAGGGTGGCTACACCTTC. It specifies CASSLRTGEGGYTF.

This chain joins TRBV4-3 and TRBJ1-6; D might be TRBD1 (5 bases). The length of the CDR3 is 13 residues. Germline-derived CDR1 and CDR2 are LGHNA and YSLEER. Trimming cost V 3 bases and J 11 bases, with 11 bases left between them. CDR3 nucleotide sequence: TGCGCCAGCAGCCAGACAGTCGAAACACCCCTCCACTTT. Encoded protein: CASSQTVETPLHF.

The chain recombines TRBV5-8 with TRBJ2-5, with 7 bases aligning to TRBD1. The germline V gene has CDR1 SGHTS and CDR2 YDEGEE. With 5 bases clipped from V and 4 bases from J, the junction kept 2 bases outside the gene matches. The CDR3 runs 12 residues. Here the CDR3 DNA reads TGTGCCAGCAGGGGACAGTCAGAGACCCAGTACTTC. This sequence encodes CASRGQSETQYF.

The chain employs TRBV7-6 and TRBJ2-3; 15 positions match TRBD2. The CDR3 has 19 residues. The ends lost 6 bases at V and 0 bases at J; junction bases unmatched: 10. The germline V gene encodes CDR1 SGHVS and CDR2 FNYEAQ. CDR3 in DNA: TGTGCCAGCAGACAAACCGGACTAGCGGGGGGGCTAAGCACAGATACGCAGTATTTT. Encoded protein: CASRQTGLAGGLSTDTQYF.

V and J are TRBV2 and TRBJ2-1; D may be TRBD2 (5 bases). V was clipped by 8 bases and J by 0 bases, with 14 bases between them. Germline loops: CDR1 SNHLY, CDR2 FYNNEI. The CDR3 has 15 residues. The CDR3 spells CASFPGLSSYNEQFF. CDR3 DNA: TGTGCCAGCTTTCCCGGACTGAGCTCCTACAATGAGCAGTTCTTC.

This sequence joins TRBV10-1 and TRBJ2-7; 7 nucleotides line up with TRBD1. The CDR3 covers 15 residues. V lost 3 bases and J lost 0; bases outside the gene matches: 5. Germline V CDR1 and CDR2: WNHNN, SYGVQD (reference sequence). The chain's CDR3 is CASSDGQAPSYEQYF. The CDR3 coding sequence is TGCGCCAGCAGTGATGGACAGGCCCCCTCCTACGAGCAGTACTTC.

This clone was seen a single time. The chain is built from TRBV5-8 and TRBJ1-4; 7 bases agree with TRBD1. The CDR3 is made up of 14 amino acids. V lost 4 bases, J lost 5 bases, and 5 bases stayed unmatched. Germline values: CDR1 SGHTS, CDR2 YDEGEE. As DNA, the CDR3 is TGTGCCAGCAGCGTGGGACAGATAAATGAAAAACTGTTTTTT. This gives the protein CASSVGQINEKLFF.

This rearrangement joins TRBV18 to TRBJ2-2, with D perhaps TRBD1 (6 bases). The ends were cut back, 3 bases at V and 2 bases at J, with 7 bases in the middle. Looked up from germline, CDR1 is KGHSH and CDR2 is LQKENI. This CDR3 is built from 14 residues. The CDR3 loop reads CASSPGHNTGELFF. The CDR3 DNA reads as TGTGCCAGCTCACCGGGACACAACACCGGGGAGCTGTTTTTT.

V gene TRBV5-5 combines with J gene TRBJ1-2, with 10 nucleotides matching TRBD1. Germline CDR1 is SGHKS and CDR2 is YYEKEE (reference sequence). J was trimmed by 2 bases and V by 3 bases; bases with no gene match: 7. This CDR3 is 16 amino acids long. The CDR3 region has the DNA TGTGCCAGCAGCTCTTCCGGGACAGGGGTCAACTATGGCTACACCTTC. This encodes CASSSSGTGVNYGYTF.

J is TRBJ2-7 and V is TRBV5-6; D ambiguous. Germline CDR1 and CDR2: SGHDT and YYEEEE. Trimming took 2 bases from V and 5 from J, leaving 17 bases between them. The CDR3 spans 15 residues. The CDR3 coding sequence is TGTGCCAGCAGCTTTTTTCAGGTTTCAGTGAACGAGCAGTACTTC. Its translation is CASSFFQVSVNEQYF.